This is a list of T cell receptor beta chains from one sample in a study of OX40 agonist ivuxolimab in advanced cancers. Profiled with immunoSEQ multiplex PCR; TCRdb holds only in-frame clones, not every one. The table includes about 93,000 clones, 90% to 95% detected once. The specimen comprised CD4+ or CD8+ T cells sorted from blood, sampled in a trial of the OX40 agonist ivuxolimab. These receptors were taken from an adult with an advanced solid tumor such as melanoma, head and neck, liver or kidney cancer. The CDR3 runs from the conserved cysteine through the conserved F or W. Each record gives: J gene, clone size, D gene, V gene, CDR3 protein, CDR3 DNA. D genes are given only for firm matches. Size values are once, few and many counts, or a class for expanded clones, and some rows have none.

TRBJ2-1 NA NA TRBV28 CASSLGIVVDEQFF TGTGCCAGCAGTTTGGGGATCGTTGTGGATGAGCAGTTCTTC
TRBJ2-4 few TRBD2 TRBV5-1 CASSPLGTSGRGNIQYF TGCGCCAGCAGCCCGTTAGGGACTAGCGGGAGGGGGAACATTCAGTACTTC
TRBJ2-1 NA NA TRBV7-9 CASSAARALLNEQFF TGTGCCAGCAGCGCAGCGCGGGCCCTACTAAATGAGCAGTTCTTC
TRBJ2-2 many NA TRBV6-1 CASNRDRTNTGELFF TGTGCCAGCAATCGAGACAGGACGAACACCGGGGAGCTGTTTTTT
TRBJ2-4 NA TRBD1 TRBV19 CASSPRTGNIQYF TGTGCCAGTAGCCCACGGACAGGGAACATTCAGTACTTC
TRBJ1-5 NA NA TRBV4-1 CASSQAGSLSEPQHF TGCGCCAGCAGCCAAGCCGGGTCCCTTAGCGAGCCCCAGCATTTT
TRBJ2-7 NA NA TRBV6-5 CASSRSYEQYF TGTGCCAGCAGCCGTTCCTACGAGCAGTACTTC
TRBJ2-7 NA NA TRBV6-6 CASRGGASGHYEQYF TGTGCCAGCAGGGGCGGGGCGAGCGGGCACTACGAGCAGTACTTC
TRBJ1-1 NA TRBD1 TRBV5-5 CASSLEWDRQTEAFF TGTGCCAGCAGCTTGGAGTGGGACAGGCAGACTGAAGCTTTCTTT
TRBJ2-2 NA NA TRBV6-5 CASSYSRSLSTGELFF TGTGCCAGCAGTTACTCGAGGTCCTTGAGTACCGGGGAGCTGTTTTTT
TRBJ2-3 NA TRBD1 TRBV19 CASSIQGARDTQYF TGTGCCAGTAGTATTCAGGGGGCGCGGGATACGCAGTATTTT
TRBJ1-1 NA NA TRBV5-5 CASSYQARNTEAFF TGTGCCAGCAGCTATCAAGCACGGAACACTGAAGCTTTCTTT
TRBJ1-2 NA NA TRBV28 CASSPTGTANYGYTF TGTGCCAGCAGCCCGACAGGCACAGCTAACTATGGCTACACCTTC
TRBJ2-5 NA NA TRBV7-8 CASRGGLGSVETQYF TGTGCCAGCCGCGGCGGACTGGGAAGCGTGGAGACCCAGTACTTC
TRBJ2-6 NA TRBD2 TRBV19 CASSFREVANVLTF TGTGCCAGTAGTTTCCGGGAGGTGGCCAACGTCCTGACTTTC
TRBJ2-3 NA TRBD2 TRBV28 CASRPHSGSTDTQYF TGTGCCAGCAGACCCCATAGCGGGAGTACAGATACGCAGTATTTT
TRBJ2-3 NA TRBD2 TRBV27 CASTRKAGAPFTDTQYF TGTGCCAGCACCCGGAAAGCGGGAGCGCCGTTCACAGATACGCAGTATTTT
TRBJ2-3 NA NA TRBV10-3 CAIGGSTDTQYF TGTGCCATCGGGGGTAGCACAGATACGCAGTATTTT
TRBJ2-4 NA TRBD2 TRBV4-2 CASSQEWAGVRVAKNIQYF TGTGCCAGCAGCCAAGAGTGGGCGGGGGTAAGAGTAGCCAAAAACATTCAGTACTTC
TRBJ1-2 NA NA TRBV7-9 CASSPPDSYGYTF TGTGCCAGCAGCCCACCGGACAGCTATGGCTACACCTTC
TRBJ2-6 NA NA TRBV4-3 CASSWEGVSGANVLTF TGCGCCAGCAGCTGGGAAGGGGTTTCGGGGGCCAACGTCCTGACTTTC
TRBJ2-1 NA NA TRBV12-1 CASSFSMRLQKNEQFF TGTGCCAGCAGCTTTTCCATGAGACTACAGAAAAATGAGCAGTTCTTC
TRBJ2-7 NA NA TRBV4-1 CASSQDLSVEQYF TGCGCCAGCAGCCAAGATTTATCGGTTGAGCAGTACTTC
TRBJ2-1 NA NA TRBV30 CAWSVGGAAYNEQFF TGTGCCTGGAGTGTAGGCGGGGCGGCCTACAATGAGCAGTTCTTC
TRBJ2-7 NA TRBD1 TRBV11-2 CASSLVSGTGGHEQYF TGTGCCAGCAGCTTAGTCTCCGGGACAGGGGGGCACGAGCAGTACTTC
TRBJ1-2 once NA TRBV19 CASSMGNRETYGYTF TGTGCCAGTAGTATGGGAAACAGGGAGACCTATGGCTACACCTTC